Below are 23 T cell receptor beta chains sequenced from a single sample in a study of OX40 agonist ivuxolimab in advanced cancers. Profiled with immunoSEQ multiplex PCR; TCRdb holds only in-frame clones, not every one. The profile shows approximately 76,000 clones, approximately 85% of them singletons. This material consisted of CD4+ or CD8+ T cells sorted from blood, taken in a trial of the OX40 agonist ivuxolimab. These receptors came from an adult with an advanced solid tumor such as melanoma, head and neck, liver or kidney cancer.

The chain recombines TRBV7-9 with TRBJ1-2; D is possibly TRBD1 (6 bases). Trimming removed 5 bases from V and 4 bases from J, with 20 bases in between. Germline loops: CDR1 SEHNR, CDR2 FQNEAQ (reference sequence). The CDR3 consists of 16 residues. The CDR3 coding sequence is TGTGCCAGCAGCCCAGATCAGGGGAGGAATCCCTATGGCTACACCTTC. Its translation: CASSPDQGRNPYGYTF.

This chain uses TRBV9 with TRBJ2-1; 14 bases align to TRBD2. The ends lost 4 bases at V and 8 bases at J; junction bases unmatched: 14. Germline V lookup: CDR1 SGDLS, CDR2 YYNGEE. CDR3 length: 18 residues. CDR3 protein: CASSPRTSGGKRAHEQFF. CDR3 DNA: TGTGCCAGCAGCCCCCGGACTAGCGGGGGGAAGCGGGCCCATGAGCAGTTCTTC.

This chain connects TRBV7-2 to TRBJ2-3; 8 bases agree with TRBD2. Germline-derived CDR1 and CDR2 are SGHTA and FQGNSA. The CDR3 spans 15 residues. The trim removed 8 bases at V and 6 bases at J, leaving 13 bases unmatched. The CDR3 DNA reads TGTGCCAGCGGCGCCGCGGGGGGCCTGGCGGATACGCAGTATTTT. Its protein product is CASGAAGGLADTQYF.

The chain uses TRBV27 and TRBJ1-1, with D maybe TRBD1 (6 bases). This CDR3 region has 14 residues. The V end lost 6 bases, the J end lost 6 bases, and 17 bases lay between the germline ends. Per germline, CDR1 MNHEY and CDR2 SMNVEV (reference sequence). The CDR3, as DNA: TGTGCCAGCAGACCGACAGGCCTCCGCCCTGAAGCTTTCTTT. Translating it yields CASRPTGLRPEAFF.

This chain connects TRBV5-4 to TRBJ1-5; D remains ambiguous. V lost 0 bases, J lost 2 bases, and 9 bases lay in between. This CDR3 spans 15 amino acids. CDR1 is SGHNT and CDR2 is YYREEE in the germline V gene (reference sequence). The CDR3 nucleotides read TGTGCCAGCAGCTTGGATCTGGGCGGCAATCAGCCCCAGCATTTT. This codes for CASSLDLGGNQPQHF.

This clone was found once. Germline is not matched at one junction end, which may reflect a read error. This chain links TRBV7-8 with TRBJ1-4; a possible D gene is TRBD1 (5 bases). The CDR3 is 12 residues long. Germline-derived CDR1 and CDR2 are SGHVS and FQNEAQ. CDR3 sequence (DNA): TGTGCCAGCAGCTTAGCGGGGCAGGGCCTTACTTTT. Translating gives CASSLAGQGLTF.

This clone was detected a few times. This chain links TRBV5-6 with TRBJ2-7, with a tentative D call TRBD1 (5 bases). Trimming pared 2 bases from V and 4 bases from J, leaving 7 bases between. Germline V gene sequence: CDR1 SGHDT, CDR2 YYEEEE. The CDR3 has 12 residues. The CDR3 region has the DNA TGTGCCAGCAGCTTTAGGGGATACGAGCAGTACTTC. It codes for CASSFRGYEQYF.

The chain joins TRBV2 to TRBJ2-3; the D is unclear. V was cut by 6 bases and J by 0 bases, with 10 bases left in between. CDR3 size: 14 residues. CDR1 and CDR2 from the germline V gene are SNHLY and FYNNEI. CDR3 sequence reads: CASRSGVSTDTQYF. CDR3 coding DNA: TGTGCCAGCAGATCCGGCGTTAGCACAGATACGCAGTATTTT.

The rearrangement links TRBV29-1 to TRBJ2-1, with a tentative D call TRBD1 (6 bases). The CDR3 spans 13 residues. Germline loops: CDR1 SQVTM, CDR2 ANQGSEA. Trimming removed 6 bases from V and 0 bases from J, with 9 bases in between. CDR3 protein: CSVTGGSYNEQFF. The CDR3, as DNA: TGCAGCGTGACAGGAGGCTCCTACAATGAGCAGTTCTTC.

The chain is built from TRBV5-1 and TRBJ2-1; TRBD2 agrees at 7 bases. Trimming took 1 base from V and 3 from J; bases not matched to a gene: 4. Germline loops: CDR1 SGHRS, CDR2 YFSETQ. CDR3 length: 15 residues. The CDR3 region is CASSLQSSGYNEQFF. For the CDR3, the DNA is TGCGCCAGCAGCTTGCAGTCTAGCGGCTACAATGAGCAGTTCTTC.

The CDR3 region is CASSPNFEQFF. In DNA form, the CDR3 reads TGTGCCAGCTCCCCCAACTTTGAGCAGTTCTTC. V gene TRBV18 combines with J gene TRBJ2-1, with D uncertain. The CDR3 runs 11 residues. The ends were cut back, 6 bases at V and 9 bases at J, with 9 bases in the middle. Germline V gene lookup returns CDR1 KGHSH and CDR2 LQKENI.

The CDR3 DNA follows: TGTGCCAGCATGAGGACAGGGGGCCCCCAGCATTTT. Amino acid sequence: CASMRTGGPQHF. This chain uses TRBV2 with TRBJ1-5; the match to TRBD1 covers 11 bases. The CDR3 covers 12 residues. Germline-derived CDR1 and CDR2 are SNHLY and FYNNEI. Trimming removed 7 bases from V and 10 bases from J; junction bases left unmatched: 3. Drawing the rest from reference TRBV2 and TRBJ1-5, the complete variable domain is EPEVTQTPSHQVTQMGQEVILRCVPISNHLYFYWYRQILGQKVEFLVSFYNNEISEKSEIFDDQFSVERPDGSNFTLKIRSTKLEDSAMYFCASMRTGGPQHFGDGTRLSIL.

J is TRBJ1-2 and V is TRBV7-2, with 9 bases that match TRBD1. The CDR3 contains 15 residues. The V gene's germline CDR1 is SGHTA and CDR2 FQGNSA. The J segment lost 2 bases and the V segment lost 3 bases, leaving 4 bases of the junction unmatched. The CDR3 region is CASSFNRGRNYGYTF. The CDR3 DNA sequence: TGTGCCAGCAGCTTTAACAGGGGGCGGAACTATGGCTACACCTTC.

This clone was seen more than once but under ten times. CDR3 nucleotides: TGTGCCAGCAGCGCGAGGGAGGTGTATACTGAAGCTTTCTTT. It translates to CASSAREVYTEAFF. The chain is built from TRBV7-9 and TRBJ1-1, with D unclear. CDR3 length: 14 amino acids. V lost 5 bases, J lost 5 bases, and 15 bases lay in between. The germline V gene has CDR1 SEHNR and CDR2 FQNEAQ (reference sequence).

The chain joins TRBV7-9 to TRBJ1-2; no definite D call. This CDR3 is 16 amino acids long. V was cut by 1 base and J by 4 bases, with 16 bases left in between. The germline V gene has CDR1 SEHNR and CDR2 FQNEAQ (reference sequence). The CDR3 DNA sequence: TGTGCCAGCAGCTTAGTAGGCTCTCTCCAGGCCTATGGCTACACCTTC. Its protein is CASSLVGSLQAYGYTF.

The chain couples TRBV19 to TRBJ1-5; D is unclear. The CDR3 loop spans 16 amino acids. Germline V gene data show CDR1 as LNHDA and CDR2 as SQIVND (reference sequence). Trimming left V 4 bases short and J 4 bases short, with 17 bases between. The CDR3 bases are TGTGCCAGTAGTAGGCGACGTAGCATCACAAATCAGCCCCAGCATTTT. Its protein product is CASSRRRSITNQPQHF.

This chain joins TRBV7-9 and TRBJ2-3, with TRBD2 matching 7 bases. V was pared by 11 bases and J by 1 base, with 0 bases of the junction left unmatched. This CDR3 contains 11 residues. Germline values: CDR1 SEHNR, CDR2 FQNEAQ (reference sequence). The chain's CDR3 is CAGGGTDTQYF. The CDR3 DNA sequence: TGTGCCGGGGGGGGCACAGATACGCAGTATTTT.

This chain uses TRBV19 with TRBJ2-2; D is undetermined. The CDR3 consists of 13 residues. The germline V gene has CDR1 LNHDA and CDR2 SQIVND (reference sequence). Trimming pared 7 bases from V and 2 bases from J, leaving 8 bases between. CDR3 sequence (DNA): TGTGCCAGTACTGTAGGCAACACCGGGGAGCTGTTTTTT. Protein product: CASTVGNTGELFF. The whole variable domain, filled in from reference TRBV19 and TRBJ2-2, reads DGGITQSPKYLFRKEGQNVTLSCEQNLNHDAMYWYRQDPGQGLRLIYYSQIVNDFQKGDIAEGYSVSREKKESFPLTVTSAQKNPTAFYLCASTVGNTGELFFGEGSRLTVL.

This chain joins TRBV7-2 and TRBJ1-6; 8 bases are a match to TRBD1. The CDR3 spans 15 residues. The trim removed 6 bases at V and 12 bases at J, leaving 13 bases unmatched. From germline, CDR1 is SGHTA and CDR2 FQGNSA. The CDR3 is CASRPGDRSVGPLHF. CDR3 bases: TGTGCCAGCAGACCGGGGGACAGGTCTGTTGGACCCCTCCACTTT.

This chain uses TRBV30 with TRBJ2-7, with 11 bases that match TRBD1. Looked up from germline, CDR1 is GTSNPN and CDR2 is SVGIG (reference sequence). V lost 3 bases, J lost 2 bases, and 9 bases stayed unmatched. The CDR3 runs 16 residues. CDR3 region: CAWRPRRGQGAYEQYF. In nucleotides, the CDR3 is TGTGCCTGGAGGCCCCGCCGGGGACAGGGGGCCTACGAGCAGTACTTC. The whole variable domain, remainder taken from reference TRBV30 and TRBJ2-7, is SQTIHQWPATLVQPVGSPLSLECTVEGTSNPNLYWYRQAAGRGLQLLFYSVGIGQISSEVPQNLSASRPQDRQFILSSKKLLLSDSGFYLCAWRPRRGQGAYEQYFGPGTRLTVT.

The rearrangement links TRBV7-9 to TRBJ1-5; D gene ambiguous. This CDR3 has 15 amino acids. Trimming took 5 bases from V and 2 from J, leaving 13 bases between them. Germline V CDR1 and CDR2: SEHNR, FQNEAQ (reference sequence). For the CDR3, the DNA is TGTGCCAGCAGCCCCCTCGGAGTCGGCAATCAGCCCCAGCATTTT. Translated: CASSPLGVGNQPQHF.

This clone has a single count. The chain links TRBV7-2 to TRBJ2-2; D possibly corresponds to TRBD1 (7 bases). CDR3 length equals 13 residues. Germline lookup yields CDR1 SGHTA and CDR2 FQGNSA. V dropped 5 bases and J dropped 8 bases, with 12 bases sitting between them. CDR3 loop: CASSAQGTGELFF. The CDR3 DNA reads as TGTGCCAGCAGCGCACAGGGGACTGGGGAGCTGTTTTTT.

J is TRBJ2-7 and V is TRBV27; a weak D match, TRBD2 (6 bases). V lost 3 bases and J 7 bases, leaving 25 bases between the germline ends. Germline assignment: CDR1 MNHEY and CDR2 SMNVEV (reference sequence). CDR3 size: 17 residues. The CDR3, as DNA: TGTGCCAGCAGTTTCCAGGGAGGTCGAATTGGGTTACGGGAGCAGTACTTC. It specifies CASSFQGGRIGLREQYF.